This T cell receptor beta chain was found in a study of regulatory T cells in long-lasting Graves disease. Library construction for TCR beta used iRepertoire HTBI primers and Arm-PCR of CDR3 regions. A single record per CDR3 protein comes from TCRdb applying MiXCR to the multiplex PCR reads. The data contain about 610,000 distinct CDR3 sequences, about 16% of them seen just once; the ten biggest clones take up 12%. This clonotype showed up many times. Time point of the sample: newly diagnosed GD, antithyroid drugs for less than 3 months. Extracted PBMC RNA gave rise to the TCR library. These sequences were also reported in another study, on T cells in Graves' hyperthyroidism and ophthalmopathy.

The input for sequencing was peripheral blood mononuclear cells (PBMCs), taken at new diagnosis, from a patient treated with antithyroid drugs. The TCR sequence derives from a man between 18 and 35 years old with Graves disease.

CDR3 sequence: CASSLGTSDSSFF. The CDR3 bases are TGTGCCAGCAGTTTGGGGACTAGCGACTCTTCTTTCTTC. The chain couples TRBV12-3 or TRBV12-4 to TRBJ2-1; 10 bases map to TRBD2. The CDR3 loop spans 13 amino acids. The trim removed 3 bases at V and 16 bases at J, leaving 9 bases unmatched.